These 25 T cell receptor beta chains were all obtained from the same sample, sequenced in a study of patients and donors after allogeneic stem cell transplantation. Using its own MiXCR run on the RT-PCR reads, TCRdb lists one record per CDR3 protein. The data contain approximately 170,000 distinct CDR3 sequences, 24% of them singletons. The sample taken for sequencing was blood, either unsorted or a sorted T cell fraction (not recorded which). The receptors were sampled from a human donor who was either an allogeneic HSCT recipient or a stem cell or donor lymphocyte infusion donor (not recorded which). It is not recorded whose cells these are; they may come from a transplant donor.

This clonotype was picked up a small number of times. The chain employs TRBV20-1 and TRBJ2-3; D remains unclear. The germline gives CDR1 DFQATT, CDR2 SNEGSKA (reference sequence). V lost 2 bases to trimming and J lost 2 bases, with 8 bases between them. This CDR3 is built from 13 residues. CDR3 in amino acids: CSARSSNTDTQYF. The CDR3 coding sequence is TGCAGTGCTAGATCATCCAACACAGATACGCAGTATTTT.

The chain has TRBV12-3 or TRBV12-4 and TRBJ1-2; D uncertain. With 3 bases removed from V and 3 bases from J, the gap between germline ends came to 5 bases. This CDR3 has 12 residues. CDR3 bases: TGTGCCAGCAGTTTGCCAGACTATGGCTACACCTTC. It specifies CASSLPDYGYTF.

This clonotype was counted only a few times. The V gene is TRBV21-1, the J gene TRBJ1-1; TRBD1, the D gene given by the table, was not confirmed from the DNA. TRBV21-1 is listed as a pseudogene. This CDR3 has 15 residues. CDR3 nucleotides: TGTGCCAGCAGCAAAGCGCATTCAGGGGGCACTGAAGCTTTCTTT. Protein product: CASSKAHSGGTEAFF.

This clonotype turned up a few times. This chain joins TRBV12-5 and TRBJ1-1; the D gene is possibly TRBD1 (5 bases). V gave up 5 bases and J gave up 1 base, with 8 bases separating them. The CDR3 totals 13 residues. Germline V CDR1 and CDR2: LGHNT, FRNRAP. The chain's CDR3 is CASGAGRNTEAFF. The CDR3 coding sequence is TGTGCTAGTGGTGCGGGACGGAACACTGAAGCTTTCTTT.

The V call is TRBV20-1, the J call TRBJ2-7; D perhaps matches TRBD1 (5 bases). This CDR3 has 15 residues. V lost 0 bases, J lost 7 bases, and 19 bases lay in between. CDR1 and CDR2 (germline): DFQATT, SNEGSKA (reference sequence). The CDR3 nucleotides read TGCAGTGCTAGAGATGTAGGAAGGGGAATTACAGAGCAGTACTTC. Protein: CSARDVGRGITEQYF.

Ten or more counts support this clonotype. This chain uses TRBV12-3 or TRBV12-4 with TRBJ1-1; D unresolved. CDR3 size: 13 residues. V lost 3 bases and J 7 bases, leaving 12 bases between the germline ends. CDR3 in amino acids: CASSFKGKLEAFF. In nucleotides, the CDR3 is TGTGCCAGCAGTTTTAAGGGAAAGCTTGAAGCTTTCTTT.

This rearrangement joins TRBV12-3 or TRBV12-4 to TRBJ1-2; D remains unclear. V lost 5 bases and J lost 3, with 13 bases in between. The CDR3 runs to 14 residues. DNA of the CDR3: TGTGCCAGCAGTCCCGCCGATTTCGACTATGGCTACACCTTC. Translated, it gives CASSPADFDYGYTF.

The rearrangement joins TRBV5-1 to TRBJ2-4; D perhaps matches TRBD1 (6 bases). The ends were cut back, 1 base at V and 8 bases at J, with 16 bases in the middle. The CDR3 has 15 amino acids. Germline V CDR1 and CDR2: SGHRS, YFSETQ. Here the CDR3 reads CASSLTVQGGDIQYF. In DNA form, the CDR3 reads TGCGCCAGCAGCTTGACGGTACAGGGTGGCGACATTCAGTACTTC.

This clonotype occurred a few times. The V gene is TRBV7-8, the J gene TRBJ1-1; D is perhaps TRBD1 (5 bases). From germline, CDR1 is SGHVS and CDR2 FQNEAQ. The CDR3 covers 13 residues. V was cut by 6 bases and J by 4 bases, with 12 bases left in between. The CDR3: CASRSGRLTEAFF. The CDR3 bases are TGTGCCAGCAGGTCGGGACGGCTCACTGAAGCTTTCTTT.

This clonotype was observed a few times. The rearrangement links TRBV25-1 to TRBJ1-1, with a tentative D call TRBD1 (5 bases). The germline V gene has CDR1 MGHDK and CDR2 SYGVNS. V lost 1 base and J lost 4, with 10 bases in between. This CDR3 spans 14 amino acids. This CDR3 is CASSEFWGSTEAFF. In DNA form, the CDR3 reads TGTGCCAGCAGTGAATTCTGGGGGTCCACTGAAGCTTTCTTT.

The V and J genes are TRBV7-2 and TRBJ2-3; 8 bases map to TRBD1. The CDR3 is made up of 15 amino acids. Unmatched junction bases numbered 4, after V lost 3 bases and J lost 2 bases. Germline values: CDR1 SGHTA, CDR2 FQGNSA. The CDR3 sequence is CASSFDQGATDTQYF. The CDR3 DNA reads TGTGCCAGCAGCTTCGATCAGGGGGCCACAGATACGCAGTATTTT.

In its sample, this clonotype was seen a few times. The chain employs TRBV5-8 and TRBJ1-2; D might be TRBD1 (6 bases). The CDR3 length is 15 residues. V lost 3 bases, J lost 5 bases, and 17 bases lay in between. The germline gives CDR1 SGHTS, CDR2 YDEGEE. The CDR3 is CASSWGWTVKYGYTF. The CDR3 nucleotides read TGTGCCAGCAGCTGGGGGTGGACAGTCAAGTATGGCTACACCTTC.

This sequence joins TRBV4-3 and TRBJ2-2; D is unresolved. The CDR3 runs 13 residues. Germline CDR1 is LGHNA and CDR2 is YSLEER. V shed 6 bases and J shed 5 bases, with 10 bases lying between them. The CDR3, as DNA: TGCGCCAGCAGGAGAGTGGGGACCGGGGAGCTGTTTTTT. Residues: CASRRVGTGELFF.

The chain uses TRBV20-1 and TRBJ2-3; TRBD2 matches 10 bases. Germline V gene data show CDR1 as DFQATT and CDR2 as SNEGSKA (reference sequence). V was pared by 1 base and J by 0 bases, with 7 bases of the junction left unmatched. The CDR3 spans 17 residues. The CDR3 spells CSARGGTSVYSTDTQYF. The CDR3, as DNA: TGCAGTGCTAGAGGGGGGACTAGCGTCTATAGCACAGATACGCAGTATTTT.

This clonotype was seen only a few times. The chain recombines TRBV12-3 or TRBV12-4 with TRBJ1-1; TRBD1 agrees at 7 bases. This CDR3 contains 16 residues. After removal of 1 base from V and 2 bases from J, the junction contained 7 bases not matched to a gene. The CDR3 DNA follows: TGTGCCAGCAGTTTAGGGACAGGACCCCTCAACACTGAAGCTTTCTTT. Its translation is CASSLGTGPLNTEAFF.

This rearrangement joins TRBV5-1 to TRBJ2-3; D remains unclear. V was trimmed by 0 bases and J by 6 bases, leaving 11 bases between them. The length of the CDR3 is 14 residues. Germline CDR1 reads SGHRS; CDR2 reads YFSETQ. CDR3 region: CASSLESESDTQYF. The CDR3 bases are TGCGCCAGCAGCTTGGAATCGGAATCGGATACGCAGTATTTT. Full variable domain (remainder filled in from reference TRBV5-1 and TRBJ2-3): KAGVTQTPRYLIKTRGQQVTLSCSPISGHRSVSWYQQTPGQGLQFLFEYFSETQRNKGNFPGRFSGRQFSNSRSEMNVSTLELGDSALYLCASSLESESDTQYFGPGTRLTVL.

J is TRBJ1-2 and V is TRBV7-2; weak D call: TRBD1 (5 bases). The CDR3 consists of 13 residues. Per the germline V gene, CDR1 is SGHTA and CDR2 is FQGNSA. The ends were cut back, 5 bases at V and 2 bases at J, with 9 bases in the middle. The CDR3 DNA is TGTGCCAGCAGCCCGGACATCAACTATGGCTACACCTTC. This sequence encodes CASSPDINYGYTF.

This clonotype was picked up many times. CDR3 bases: TGCAGCGTTGAGGAGGGCAACTATGGCTACACCTTC. This codes for CSVEEGNYGYTF. This chain links TRBV29-1 with TRBJ1-2; D call uncertain. Between the trimmed V and J ends, which lost 3 bases and 2 bases, there was a span of 7 bases. This CDR3 has 12 residues. Germline-derived CDR1 and CDR2 are SQVTM and ANQGSEA.

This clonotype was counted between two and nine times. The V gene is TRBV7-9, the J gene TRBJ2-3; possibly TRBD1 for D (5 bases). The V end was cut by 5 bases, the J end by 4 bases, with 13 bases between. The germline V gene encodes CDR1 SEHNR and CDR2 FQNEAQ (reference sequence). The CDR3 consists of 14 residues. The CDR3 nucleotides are TGTGCCAGCAGCATCCAAGACAGTTCAGATACGCAGTATTTT. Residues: CASSIQDSSDTQYF.

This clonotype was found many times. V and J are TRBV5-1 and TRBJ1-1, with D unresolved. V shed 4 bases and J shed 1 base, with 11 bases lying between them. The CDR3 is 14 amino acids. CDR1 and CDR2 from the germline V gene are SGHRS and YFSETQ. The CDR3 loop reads CASSGETGNTEAFF. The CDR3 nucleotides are TGCGCCAGCAGCGGTGAGACGGGGAACACTGAAGCTTTCTTT.

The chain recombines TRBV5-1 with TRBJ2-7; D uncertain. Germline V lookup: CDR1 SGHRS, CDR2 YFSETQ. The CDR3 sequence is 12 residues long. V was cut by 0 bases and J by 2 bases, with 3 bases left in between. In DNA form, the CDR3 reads TGCGCCAGCAGCTTGGATGCCTACGAGCAGTACTTC. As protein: CASSLDAYEQYF.

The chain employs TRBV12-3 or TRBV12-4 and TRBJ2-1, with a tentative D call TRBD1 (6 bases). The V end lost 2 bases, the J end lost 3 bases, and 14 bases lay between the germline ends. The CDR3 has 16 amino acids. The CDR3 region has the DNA TGTGCCAGCAGTTTATCAGGGGCCTTCTACTACAATGAGCAGTTCTTC. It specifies CASSLSGAFYYNEQFF.

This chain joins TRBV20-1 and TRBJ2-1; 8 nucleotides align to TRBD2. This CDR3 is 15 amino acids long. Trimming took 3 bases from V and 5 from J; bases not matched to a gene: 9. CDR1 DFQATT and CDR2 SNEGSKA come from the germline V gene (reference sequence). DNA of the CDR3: TGCAGTGCTAGTCCGTTACTAGCGGATGACAATGAGCAGTTCTTC. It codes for CSASPLLADDNEQFF.

The CDR3 bases are TGTGCCAGCAGTTTGAGACTCAATCAGCCCCAGCATTTT. This codes for CASSLRLNQPQHF. The chain joins TRBV6-2 or TRBV6-3 to TRBJ1-5; D is unresolved. Germline V CDR1 and CDR2: MNHEY, SVGEGT. V gave up 4 bases and J gave up 3 bases, with 7 bases separating them. The length of the CDR3 is 13 residues.

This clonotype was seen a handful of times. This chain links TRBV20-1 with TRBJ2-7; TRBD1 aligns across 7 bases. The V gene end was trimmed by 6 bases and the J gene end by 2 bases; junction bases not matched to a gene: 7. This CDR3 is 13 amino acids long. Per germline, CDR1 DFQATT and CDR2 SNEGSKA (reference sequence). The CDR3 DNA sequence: TGCAGTGCCAGCACGACAGGGACCTACGAGCAGTACTTC. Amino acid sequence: CSASTTGTYEQYF.